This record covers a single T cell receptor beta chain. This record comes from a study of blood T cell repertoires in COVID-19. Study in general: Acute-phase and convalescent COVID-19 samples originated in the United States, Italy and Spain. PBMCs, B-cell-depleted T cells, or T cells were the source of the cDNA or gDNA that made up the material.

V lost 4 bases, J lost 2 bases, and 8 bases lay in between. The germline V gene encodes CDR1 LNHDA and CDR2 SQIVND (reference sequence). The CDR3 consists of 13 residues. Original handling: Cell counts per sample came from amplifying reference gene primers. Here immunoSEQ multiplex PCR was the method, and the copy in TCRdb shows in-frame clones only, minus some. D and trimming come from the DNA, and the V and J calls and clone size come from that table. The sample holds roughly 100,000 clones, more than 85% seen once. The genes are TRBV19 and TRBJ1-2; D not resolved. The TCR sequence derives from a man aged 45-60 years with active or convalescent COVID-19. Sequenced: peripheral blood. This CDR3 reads CASSKPTNYGYTF. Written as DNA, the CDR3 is TGTGCCAGTAGTAAACCAACAAACTATGGCTACACCTTC.